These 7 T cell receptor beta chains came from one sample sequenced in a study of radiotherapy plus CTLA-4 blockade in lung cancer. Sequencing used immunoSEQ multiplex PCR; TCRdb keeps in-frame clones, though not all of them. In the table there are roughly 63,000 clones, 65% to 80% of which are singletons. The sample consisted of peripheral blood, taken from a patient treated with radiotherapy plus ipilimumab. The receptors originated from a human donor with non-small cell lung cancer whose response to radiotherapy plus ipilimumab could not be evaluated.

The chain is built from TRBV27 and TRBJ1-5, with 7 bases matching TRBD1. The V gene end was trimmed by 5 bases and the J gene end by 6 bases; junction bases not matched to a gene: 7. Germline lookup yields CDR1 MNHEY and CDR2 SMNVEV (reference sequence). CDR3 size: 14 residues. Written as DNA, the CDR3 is TGTGCCAGCAGTCCCGAAAGGGGGCGTCAGCCCCAGCATTTT. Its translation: CASSPERGRQPQHF.

The CDR3 loop reads CASNPLETTREQYF. The DNA of the CDR3 is TGTGCCAGCAATCCTCTCGAGACCACGAGGGAGCAGTACTTC. The chain has TRBV6-5 and TRBJ2-7; D uncertain. The germline V gene encodes CDR1 MNHEY and CDR2 SVGAGI. This CDR3 has 14 amino acids. V lost 7 bases, J lost 7 bases, and 20 bases lay in between.

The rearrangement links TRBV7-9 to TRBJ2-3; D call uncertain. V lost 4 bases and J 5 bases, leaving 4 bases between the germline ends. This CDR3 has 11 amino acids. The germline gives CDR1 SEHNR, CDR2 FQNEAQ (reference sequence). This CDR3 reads CASSSLDTQYF. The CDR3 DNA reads TGTGCCAGCAGCTCCTTAGATACGCAGTATTTT.

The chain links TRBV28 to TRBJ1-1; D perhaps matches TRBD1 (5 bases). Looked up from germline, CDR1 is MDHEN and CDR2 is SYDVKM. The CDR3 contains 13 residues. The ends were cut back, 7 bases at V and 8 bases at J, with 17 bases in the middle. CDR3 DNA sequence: TGTGCCAGCAAAGAAACCCGGACACCGGAAGCTTTCTTT. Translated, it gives CASKETRTPEAFF.

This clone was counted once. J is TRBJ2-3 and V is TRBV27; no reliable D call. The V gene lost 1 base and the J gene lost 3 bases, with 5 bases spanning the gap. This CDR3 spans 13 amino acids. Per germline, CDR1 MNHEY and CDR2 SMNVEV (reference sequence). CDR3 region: CASSLLQTDTQYF. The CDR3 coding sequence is TGTGCCAGCAGTTTATTACAAACAGATACGCAGTATTTT.

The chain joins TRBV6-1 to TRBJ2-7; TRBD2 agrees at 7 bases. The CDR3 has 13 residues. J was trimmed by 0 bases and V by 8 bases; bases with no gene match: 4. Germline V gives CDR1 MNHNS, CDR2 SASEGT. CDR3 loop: CASASGHSYEQYF. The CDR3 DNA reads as TGTGCCAGCGCTAGCGGCCACTCCTACGAGCAGTACTTC.

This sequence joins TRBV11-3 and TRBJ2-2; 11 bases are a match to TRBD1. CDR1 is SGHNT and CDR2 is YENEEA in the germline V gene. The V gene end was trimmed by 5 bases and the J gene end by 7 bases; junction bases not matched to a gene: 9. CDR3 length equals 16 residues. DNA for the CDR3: TGTGCCAGCAGCCCCGGGACAGGGGGTTCAGGCGGGGAGCTGTTTTTT. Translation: CASSPGTGGSGGELFF.